Each of the 27 T cell receptor beta chains below was sequenced from the same sample in a study of CD4 and CD8 cells across lung adenocarcinoma regions. TCRdb used MiXCR to reprocess the PCR reads, holding one entry per CDR3 protein. This table holds roughly 3,300 distinct CDR3 sequences, 58% found once. Sequencing was performed on CD4+ T cells from the center of a lung tumor. The receptors were gathered from a female donor with lung adenocarcinoma. The CD4 and CD8 labels of this study may be unreliable.

J is TRBJ2-1 and V is TRBV10-3, with 8 bases lining up with TRBD2. The closer fit of TRBJ2-7 to the DNA end suggests the J call may be wrong. CDR1 and CDR2 from the germline V gene are ENHRY and SYGVKD. The CDR3 extends over 15 amino acids. The CDR3 sequence: CAIGPGGREPETQYF. In nucleotides, the CDR3 is TGTGCCATCGGGCCGGGGGGGCGGGAGCCAGAGACGCAGTACTTC.

The chain uses TRBV6-1 and TRBJ2-4; possible D gene TRBD2, 6 bases. Trimming took off 4 bases at V and 13 bases at J, with 32 bases between the two ends. The CDR3 is made up of 18 amino acids. Germline loops: CDR1 MNHNS, CDR2 SASEGT. CDR3 in DNA: TGTGCCAGCAGTGGAGGAGGGGACGGGTGCGTAGACCAAAAGATCCAGTACTTC. Translated, it gives CASSGGGDGCVDQKIQYF.

V and J are TRBV6-1 and TRBJ2-1; TRBD1 matches at 9 bases. The CDR3 has 15 residues. Germline lookup yields CDR1 MNHNS and CDR2 SASEGT. V lost 4 bases to trimming and J lost 6 bases; unmatched junction nucleotides: 7. CDR3: CASSGPGTGPNEQFF. The CDR3 DNA is TGTGCCAGCAGTGGCCCCGGGACAGGGCCCAATGAGCAGTTCTTC.

Turning to this clonotype: The junction and the germline gene differ at one end; a read error may be behind it. CDR3 DNA sequence: TGTCGCGGCACGGGGCTGGGAGCCAAAAATACGCAGTACTTT. Residues: CRGTGLGAKNTQYF. The chain carries TRBV6-4 and TRBJ2-3; D may match TRBD1 or TRBD2 (5 bases each). Per germline, CDR1 MRHNA and CDR2 SNTAGT. The CDR3 is 14 amino acids.

In its sample, this clonotype was seen a few times. The chain is built from TRBV7-2 and TRBJ2-5, with 15 bases identical to TRBD2. V lost 5 bases and J lost 5; bases outside the gene matches: 6. The CDR3 consists of 16 residues. Germline CDR1 SGHTA, CDR2 FQGNSA. CDR3 nucleotide sequence: TGTGCCAGCAGCGTGGGACTAGCGGGAGGTCGCGAGACCCAGTACTTC. Its protein is CASSVGLAGGRETQYF.

By frequency in the sample, this clonotype is medium-sized (0.01 to 0.1%). The chain links TRBV4-1 to TRBJ1-2; D is undetermined. Trimming cost V 4 bases and J 2 bases, with 11 bases left between them. Germline CDR1 is MGHRA and CDR2 is YSYEKL. The CDR3 contains 14 residues. The CDR3 sequence: CASSLSDGNYGYTF. The CDR3 coding sequence is TGCGCCAGCAGCCTCTCGGACGGAAACTATGGCTACACCTTC.

The V gene is TRBV10-3, the J gene TRBJ2-6; the D is unclear. V was clipped by 10 bases and J by 1 base, with 17 bases between them. CDR1 and CDR2 from the germline V gene are ENHRY and SYGVKD. The CDR3 is made up of 16 amino acids. CDR3 in DNA: TGTGCCAGTCAGGATAACTCCCTTTCTGGGGCCAACGTCCTGACTTTC. Protein product: CASQDNSLSGANVLTF.

The gene calls are TRBV7-2 and TRBJ2-7, with a possible D match to TRBD1 (5 bases). The CDR3 spans 13 residues. Germline V gene sequence: CDR1 SGHTA, CDR2 FQGNSA. Trimming stripped 5 bases from V and 1 base from J, with 9 bases between. The DNA for the CDR3 is TGTGCCAGCAGCGGACAAGGGTCCTACGAGCAGTACTTC. Its protein is CASSGQGSYEQYF.

With regard to this clonotype: Sequence at one end of the junction differs from germline and may be a read error. The chain combines TRBV10-1 with TRBJ2-3; D gene ambiguous. The CDR3 is made up of 13 amino acids. Germline V gives CDR1 WNHNN, CDR2 SYGVQD (reference sequence). CDR3 loop: CATGLEGKDMQYF. DNA of the CDR3: TGCGCCACCGGGCTAGAAGGTAAAGATATGCAGTACTTT.

The chain links TRBV27 to TRBJ2-3; 8 nucleotides match TRBD2. Looked up from germline, CDR1 is MNHEY and CDR2 is SMNVEV (reference sequence). V was pared by 5 bases and J by 7 bases, with 23 bases of the junction left unmatched. The CDR3 length is 19 residues. In DNA form, the CDR3 reads TGTGCCAGCAGTCACAAGCCCATGGGGGGCAGCGGGAGAGTAAATACGCAGTATTTT. Protein: CASSHKPMGGSGRVNTQYF.

In this sample, this clonotype turned up once. This chain joins TRBV6-5 and TRBJ2-1; 11 positions match TRBD2. The CDR3 length is 17 residues. The V gene's germline CDR1 is MNHEY and CDR2 SVGAGI. J lost 4 bases, V lost 0 bases, and 5 bases had no gene match. DNA for the CDR3: TGTGCCAGCAGTTACTCCGCGACTAGCGGGGTATACAATGAGCAGTTCTTC. This sequence encodes CASSYSATSGVYNEQFF.

CDR3 nucleotide sequence: TGTGCCAGCAGTGAACAGGTTCCGGGGTTGGTTGGTGAGCAGTACTTC. Its protein product is CASSEQVPGLVGEQYF. The V gene is TRBV6-1, the J gene TRBJ2-5; a weak D match, TRBD2 (5 bases). V dropped 2 bases and J dropped 11 bases, with 24 bases sitting between them. CDR3 size: 16 residues. The germline V gene has CDR1 MNHNS and CDR2 SASEGT.

The CDR3 coding sequence is TGTGCCAGCAGTTTTCCCACTCCCCGGGGGCGTCTCTTCTCCGGGGAGCTGTTTTTT. Amino acids: CASSFPTPRGRLFSGELFF. The chain has TRBV28 and TRBJ2-2, with D possibly being TRBD1 or TRBD2 (6 bases each). CDR1 is MDHEN, CDR2 SYDVKM, per germline. There are 19 residues in the CDR3. Trimming pared 3 bases from V and 6 bases from J, leaving 26 bases between.

The V call is TRBV10-1, the J call TRBJ2-4; D possibly corresponds to TRBD2 (6 bases). The CDR3 runs to 13 residues. Germline CDR1 and CDR2: WNHNN and SYGVQD (reference sequence). The CDR3: CVTELGGKNTQYF. The CDR3 DNA is TGCGTCACGGAACTGGGAGGTAAAAACACGCAGTACTTC.

Comments on this clonotype: The junction differs from germline at one of its ends, possibly a read error. This chain connects TRBV10-1 to TRBJ2-3; D ambiguous. The CDR3 runs to 13 residues. CDR1 and CDR2 from the germline V gene are WNHNN and SYGVQD (reference sequence). The CDR3 sequence: CATERHDTETQYF. The CDR3 nucleotides read TGCGCCACCGAGCGACATGACACAGAGACGCAGTATTTC.

The chain is built from TRBV10-3 and TRBJ1-2, with a possible D match to TRBD1 (6 bases). Germline V CDR1 and CDR2: ENHRY, SYGVKD. The ends were cut back, 6 bases at V and 7 bases at J, with 12 bases in the middle. This CDR3 region has 12 residues. CDR3 sequence reads: CAISYQGSGYTF. CDR3 bases: TGTGCCATCAGCTATCAGGGGTCTGGCTACACCTTC.

This chain uses TRBV27 with TRBJ2-3; unclear D gene. Looked up from germline, CDR1 is MNHEY and CDR2 is SMNVEV (reference sequence). Trimming took off 0 bases at V and 12 bases at J, with 10 bases between the two ends. The CDR3 loop spans 12 amino acids. The CDR3 region has the DNA TGTGCCAGCAGTTTATCCCAAGGTATTCAGTATTTT. It codes for CASSLSQGIQYF.

The V call is TRBV6-4, the J call TRBJ2-1, with 7 nucleotides matching TRBD2. V shed 4 bases, J shed 7 bases, and the junction held 4 bases outside the gene matches. Germline-derived CDR1 and CDR2 are MRHNA and SNTAGT. CDR3 size: 13 residues. The CDR3 DNA is TGTGCCAGCAGTGCAGAAGCGGGGAATGAGCAGTTCTTC. This sequence encodes CASSAEAGNEQFF.

In its sample, this clonotype is large. The chain has TRBV6-1 and TRBJ1-2; no reliable D call. Trimming stripped 4 bases from V and 2 bases from J, with 8 bases between. The CDR3 has 13 amino acids. The V gene's germline CDR1 is MNHNS and CDR2 SASEGT. The CDR3 nucleotides read TGTGCCAGCAGTGGGACCGAAAACTATGGCTACACCTTC. Translation gives CASSGTENYGYTF.

This clonotype has more than one count but fewer than ten. This sequence joins TRBV30 and TRBJ2-3; perhaps D is TRBD1 or TRBD2 (5 bases each). The CDR3 spans 14 residues. Germline CDR1 reads GTSNPN; CDR2 reads SVGIG (reference sequence). Trimming stripped 0 bases from V and 4 bases from J, with 11 bases between. The CDR3 sequence: CAWSVQGTADTQYF. CDR3 DNA sequence: TGTGCCTGGAGTGTACAAGGGACGGCAGATACGCAGTATTTT. The full variable domain, rest sourced from reference TRBV30 and TRBJ2-3, is SQTIHQWPATLVQPVGSPLSLECTVEGTSNPNLYWYRQAAGRGLQLLFYSVGIGQISSEVPQNLSASRPQDRQFILSSKKLLLSDSGFYLCAWSVQGTADTQYFGPGTRLTVL.

This clonotype has only one observation. The rearrangement joins TRBV12-3 or TRBV12-4 to TRBJ2-3, with D perhaps TRBD2 (6 bases). The CDR3 is 12 amino acids. V was shortened by 7 bases and J by 7 bases, with 12 bases between the two germline ends. The CDR3 is CASTLGTYTQYF. CDR3 nucleotides: TGTGCCAGCACCCTCGGGACTTATACGCAGTATTTT.

The V gene is TRBV27, the J gene TRBJ1-2, with D possibly being TRBD1 (6 bases). V lost 2 bases and J 4 bases, leaving 14 bases between the germline ends. The CDR3 runs 15 residues. Looked up from germline, CDR1 is MNHEY and CDR2 is SMNVEV (reference sequence). CDR3 coding DNA: TGTGCCAGCAGTTTAAACAGGGCCTTGAGCTATGGCTACACCTTC. This encodes CASSLNRALSYGYTF.

The V gene is TRBV10-2, the J gene TRBJ2-5; 8 bases are a match to TRBD2. CDR1 and CDR2 (germline): WSHSY, SAAADI. The CDR3 runs to 14 residues. V lost 0 bases to trimming and J lost 5 bases; unmatched junction nucleotides: 2. The CDR3 DNA sequence: TGCGCCAGCAGTGAGTCGACTAGCGACGAGACCCAGTACTTC. It encodes CASSESTSDETQYF.

As to this clonotype: The junction departs from the called germline gene at one end, perhaps through a read error. This chain links TRBV27 with TRBJ2-4; 7 bases map to TRBD2. CDR1 is MNHEY, CDR2 SMNVEV, per germline (reference sequence). The CDR3 extends over 14 amino acids. The CDR3 is CAGRLAGVKDIQYF. In nucleotides, the CDR3 is TGTGCCGGCAGGTTGGCGGGAGTTAAAGATATTCAGTACTTC.

The rearrangement joins TRBV28 to TRBJ2-1, with 12 bases fitting TRBD2. The V and J ends lost 3 bases and 6 bases, in that order; junction bases with no gene match: 6. The CDR3 covers 16 residues. Germline V lookup: CDR1 MDHEN, CDR2 SYDVKM. The CDR3 loop reads CASSFLAGGPFNEQFF. In DNA form, the CDR3 reads TGTGCCAGCAGTTTCCTAGCGGGAGGGCCCTTCAATGAGCAGTTCTTC.

This chain links TRBV4-1 with TRBJ2-1, with 12 nucleotides matching TRBD2. In germline, CDR1 is MGHRA, CDR2 YSYEKL. J gave up 8 bases and V 0 bases, and 5 bases lay outside the gene matches. CDR3 size: 16 residues. CDR3 nucleotides: TGCGCCAGCAGCCAAGATACCCTAGCGGGAGGGGATGAGCAGTTCTTC. It translates to CASSQDTLAGGDEQFF.

By share, this clonotype ranks as medium-sized. The gene calls are TRBV5-1 and TRBJ2-1; tentatively, D is TRBD2 (6 bases). V shed 5 bases and J shed 5 bases, with 20 bases lying between them. Germline V lookup: CDR1 SGHRS, CDR2 YFSETQ. CDR3 length equals 16 residues. The DNA for the CDR3 is TGCGCCAGCAGTCTGGCGGGACCCAGATCTCACAATGAGCAGTTCTTC. This encodes CASSLAGPRSHNEQFF.